This T cell receptor beta chain was retrieved from a study of Graves' ophthalmopathy and Graves' hyperthyroidism. CDR3 regions of TCR beta were amplified from RNA transcripts. Following a first-round RT-PCR that used HTBI primers, a second-round multiplex PCR was carried out. TCRdb used MiXCR to reprocess the multiplex PCR reads, holding one entry per CDR3 protein. The sample includes 600,000 to 950,000 distinct CDR3 sequences, roughly two fifths of them seen just once. V lost 4 bases to trimming and J lost 8 bases, with 15 bases between them. Germline CDR1 is SGHRS and CDR2 is YFSETQ. The CDR3 has 14 residues. This clonotype has only a few counts. A diagnosis was made from clinical symptoms together with serum thyroxine, TRAb, thyroid ultrasound and orbital computed tomography.

V usage is TRBV5-1 and J usage is TRBJ2-2, with D uncertain. The origin of this receptor is an adult man with Graves' ophthalmopathy. What was sequenced was peripheral blood. CDR3 sequence (DNA): TGCGCCAGCAGCACTGACCGGGTTGGTGGGGAGCTGTTTTTT. It translates to CASSTDRVGGELFF.